This TCR beta chain was sequenced for a study of T cell repertoires in urothelial bladder cancer. As for the study in general: Of 11 to 13 resected lesions, a few were cT2 or greater.

TCRdb keeps only in-frame clones here, not all; method: immunoSEQ multiplex PCR. The sample shows 9,500 to 13,000 clones, 68% of them seen only once. General study points: Up to about 15% of carcinoma infiltrating lymphocytes belonged to one T-cell clone. Median T cells were 5,569 in carcinoma and over 20,000 in benign specimens. Median infiltrating lymphocyte percentage was roughly 1.9% in carcinoma specimens.

The CDR3 consists of 14 residues. Germline V CDR1 and CDR2: LNHDA, SQIVND (reference sequence). The V end was cut by 5 bases, the J end by 0 bases, with 10 bases between. Concerning this clone itself: As yet, its antigen is unknown.

The specimen was tumor-infiltrating cells from bladder cancer. V usage is TRBV19 and J usage is TRBJ2-5; D is uncertain. This receptor was taken from a human donor with a benign inflammatory bladder lesion. CDR3 sequence reads: CASSVQWDQETQYF. The CDR3 DNA reads as TGTGCCAGTAGTGTCCAGTGGGACCAAGAGACCCAGTACTTC. Variable domain in full (rest from reference TRBV19 and TRBJ2-5): DGGITQSPKYLFRKEGQNVTLSCEQNLNHDAMYWYRQDPGQGLRLIYYSQIVNDFQKGDIAEGYSVSREKKESFPLTVTSAQKNPTAFYLCASSVQWDQETQYFGPGTRLLVL.